The clone carrying this T cell receptor beta chain has a single count. Antigen unknown. This entry comes from a study of shared clonotypes between healthy human individuals. Study-level points and caveats: A generally larger estimated richness was seen in naive subsets than in memory subsets.

This CDR3 spans 12 amino acids. The germline V and J ends were trimmed by 11 bases and 7 bases, with 14 bases remaining between them. CDR1 is MNHEY and CDR2 is SVGAGI in the germline V gene. The table came from immunoSEQ multiplex PCR; TCRdb's copy has only in-frame clones and leaves some out. Of around 1.1 million clones listed, around three quarters were seen once; the top ten hold roughly 0.65%. The specimen sequenced was memory CD4+ T cells from PBMCs. As to subset: CD45RA-negative fraction. V is TRBV6-5 and J is TRBJ2-2; TRBD1 is a possible D gene (6 bases). The TCR comes from a man aged 18 to 29 in good health. Some clones in this sample may be carry-over from other donors' samples. CDR3 nucleotides: TGTGCCTGCCTAGGGGGACGCGGGGAGCTGTTTTTT. It translates to CACLGGRGELFF.